This TCR beta chain was sequenced in a study of blood T cells in healthy people across ages. Germline V gene data show CDR1 as LGHDT and CDR2 as YNNKEL (reference sequence). The CDR3 covers 14 residues. The V gene lost 6 bases and the J gene lost 0 bases, with 12 bases spanning the gap. With a J-beta primer mix and a sample-barcoded 5' primer, a second PCR ran about 6 to 11 cycles. TCRdb reanalysed the 5' RACE reads using MiXCR and keeps one entry per CDR3 protein. The sample holds approximately 790,000 distinct CDR3 sequences, approximately 67% seen once. J is TRBJ2-7 and V is TRBV3-1, with D unresolved. Sequencing was done on a sample of blood. The receptor was isolated from a man aged 30-40 years in good health. CDR3: CASSPWAGSYEQYF. The CDR3 coding sequence is TGTGCCAGCAGTCCTTGGGCAGGCTCCTACGAGCAGTACTTC.